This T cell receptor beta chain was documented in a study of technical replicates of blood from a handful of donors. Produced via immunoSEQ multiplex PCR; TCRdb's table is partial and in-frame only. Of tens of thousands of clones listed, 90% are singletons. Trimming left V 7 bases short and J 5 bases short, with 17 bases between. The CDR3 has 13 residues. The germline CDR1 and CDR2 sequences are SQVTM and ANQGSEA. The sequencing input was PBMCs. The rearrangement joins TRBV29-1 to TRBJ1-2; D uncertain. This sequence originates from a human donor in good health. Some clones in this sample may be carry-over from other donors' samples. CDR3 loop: CSAGPDGLYGYTF. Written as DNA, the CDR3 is TGCAGCGCTGGGCCCGACGGCTTATATGGCTACACCTTC.